The clone carrying this T cell receptor beta chain occurred once. The sample comes from a study of blood T cell repertoires in COVID-19. Looking at the study overall: T cells, B-cell-depleted T cells, or PBMCs provided the cDNA or gDNA that served as material.

V lost 5 bases to trimming and J lost 3 bases, with 17 bases between them. The CDR3 sequence is 16 residues long. The germline gives CDR1 SGHTA, CDR2 FQGTGA. In the original processing: Estimation of nucleated cell counts was performed using reference gene primer amplification. The repertoire was sequenced with immunoSEQ multiplex PCR; TCRdb's copy has only in-frame clones and lacks some. V and J calls and clone size are copied from that table; D and trimming were computed from the DNA. Here the sample spans tens of thousands of clones, around 88% being singletons. The rearrangement uses TRBV7-3 and TRBJ2-1; D perhaps matches TRBD2 (7 bases). The origin of this receptor is a woman in her 70s with acute or convalescent COVID-19. Sequenced input: peripheral blood. CDR3 sequence (DNA): TGTGCCAGCAGCCCTCTAGGGGGGGGCCTCTACAATGAGCAGTTCTTC. Its translation is CASSPLGGGLYNEQFF.